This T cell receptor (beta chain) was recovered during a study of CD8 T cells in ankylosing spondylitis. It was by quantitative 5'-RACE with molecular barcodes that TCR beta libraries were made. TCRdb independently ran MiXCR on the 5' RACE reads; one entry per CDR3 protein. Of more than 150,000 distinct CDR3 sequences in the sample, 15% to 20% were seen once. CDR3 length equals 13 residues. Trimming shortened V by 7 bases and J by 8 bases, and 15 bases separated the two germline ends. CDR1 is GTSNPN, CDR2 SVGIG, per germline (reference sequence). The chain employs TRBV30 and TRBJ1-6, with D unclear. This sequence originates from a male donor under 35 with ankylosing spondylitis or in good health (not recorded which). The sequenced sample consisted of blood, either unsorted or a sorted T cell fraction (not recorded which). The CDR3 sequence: CAYLGLLDSPLHF. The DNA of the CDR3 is TGTGCCTATCTCGGACTGTTGGATTCACCCCTCCACTTT.